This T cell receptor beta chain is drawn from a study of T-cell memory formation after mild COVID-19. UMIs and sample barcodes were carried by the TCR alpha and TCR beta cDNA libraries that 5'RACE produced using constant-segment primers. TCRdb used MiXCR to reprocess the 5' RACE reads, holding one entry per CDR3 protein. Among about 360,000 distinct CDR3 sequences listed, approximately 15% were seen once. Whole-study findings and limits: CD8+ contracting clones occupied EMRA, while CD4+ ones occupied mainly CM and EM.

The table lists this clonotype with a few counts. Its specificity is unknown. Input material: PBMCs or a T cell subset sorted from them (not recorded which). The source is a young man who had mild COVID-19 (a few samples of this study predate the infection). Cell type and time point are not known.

The CDR3 DNA is TGTGCCAGCAAGGGCCAGGACATTCAGTACTTC. Encoded protein: CASKGQDIQYF. The genes are TRBV7-9 and TRBJ2-4; D uncertain. Looked up from germline, CDR1 is SEHNR and CDR2 is FQNEAQ (reference sequence). The CDR3 contains 11 residues. Trimming stripped 7 bases from V and 8 bases from J, with 9 bases between.